A single T cell receptor (beta chain) is shown here with its context. The antigen this receptor binds is unknown. No clone much larger than this one lies a single base away; base qualities are absent. Sorted unstimulated T cells, along with proliferating T cells recovered from mixed lymphocyte reactions, underwent TCRbeta CDR3 sequencing. Fresh whole blood from around eleven HLA-typed healthy donors served as the source for isolating PBMCs. The data were obtained in a study of siplizumab effects on memory and regulatory T cells (dated by TCRdb to between 2018 and 2021). With respect to the entire study: The effect of the anti-CD2 antibody siplizumab on alloreactive T-cell subsets was examined in allogeneic mixed lymphocyte reactions constructed from human PBMCs.

Counted from cysteine to phenylalanine, this CDR3 has 15 amino acids. Only CDR3 DNA is held: 45 bases, read in frame from base 1. V is trimmed back by 3 bases and J by 6 bases, and the junction contains 8 bases that no gene match accounts for. Reading the germline V gene gives CDR1 SGHDT and CDR2 YYEEEE. Broad study findings and their caveats: The cumulative frequency of alloreactive sequences that could be traced back to unstimulated CD4+ memory T cells was significantly reduced by siplizumab. No functional confirmation was obtained for the suppressive function of proliferating Tregs from siplizumab cultures. Because sequences below about 10^-5 frequency were poorly captured, only a minor fraction of alloreactive clones could be mapped to unstimulated subsets. Compared with memory T cells, unstimulated naive T cells appeared more diverse, and naive cells seemed to make a substantial contribution to the alloresponse. Of the alloreactive CD4+ clones that could be mapped, the Treg-derived share averaged roughly 73% with siplizumab compared with 25% to 30% in control reactions. A naive or memory phenotype could not be assigned to roughly 75-95% of proliferating CD4+ or CD8+ clones.

The library was produced with the immunoSEQ multiplex PCR assay. The deep sequencing platform assayed roughly 10^5 TCR templates per sample. Genomic DNA extracted from sorted T cells was used for TCRbeta CDR3 sequencing. In the authors' own workflow: The R programming language was used for the clonal analysis of the TCRbeta CDR3 data. Alloreactive CD4+ and CD8+ clones were identified by comparing unstimulated samples to CFSE-low samples taken after the reaction. Regulatory or non-regulatory origin of alloreactive CD4+ clones was assigned by matching sequences to the sorted unstimulated Treg and non-Treg repertoires. What TCRdb holds here is the immuneACCESS table cut down to in-frame rearrangements. Part of the clones is not present; checked against another copy, under half of the missing clones reflect an unresolved V gene, and the others are unexplained. From that table come the V and J calls and clone size; the DNA was used to work out D and trimming. This sample gives 90,000 to 110,000 clones in total; about 93% of them show up just once. Jointly, the top ten make up about 0.34% of the sample.

Recombination linked TRBV5-6 to TRBJ2-1; TRBD1 lines up with 8 middle nucleotides. This receptor was obtained from a human donor in good health. Sequencing used CD4+ T cells sorted from blood. The CDR3 reads as follows: CASSSGQAVSNEQFF. DNA sequence: TGTGCCAGCAGCTCGGGACAGGCAGTGAGCAATGAGCAGTTCTTC.